These 2 T cell receptor beta chains share one sample of origin, sequenced in a study of T-cell reconstitution after alpha-beta-depleted transplantation in children. The library targeted TCRbeta and was prepared with unique molecular identifiers. TCRdb fed the PCR reads into MiXCR, producing one record per CDR3 protein. The top ten clones hold around 9.1% of a sample with about 270,000 distinct CDR3 sequences, 9.9% of them seen once. This specimen was PBMCs from the stem cell graft donor, taken from the stem cell graft. These receptors came from a human donor who donated a stem cell graft to a child with SCID.

This clonotype was observed a few times. The rearrangement uses TRBV12-3 or TRBV12-4 and TRBJ2-7, with 7 nucleotides matching TRBD2. J gave up 3 bases and V 4 bases, and 12 bases lay outside the gene matches. CDR3 length: 16 amino acids. CDR3 protein: CASSSLVWGGGYEQYF. DNA of the CDR3: TGTGCCAGCAGTTCATTGGTTTGGGGGGGAGGCTACGAGCAGTACTTC.

This clonotype was recorded at least ten times. This chain links TRBV5-1 with TRBJ2-1; D is possibly TRBD2 (7 bases). The germline V gene has CDR1 SGHRS and CDR2 YFSETQ. V lost 2 bases and J lost 7, with 16 bases in between. The CDR3 extends over 15 amino acids. The DNA for the CDR3 is TGCGCCAGCAGCTTAGGGGGGGCAGGCAGGAATGAGCAGTTCTTC. Translating gives CASSLGGAGRNEQFF.